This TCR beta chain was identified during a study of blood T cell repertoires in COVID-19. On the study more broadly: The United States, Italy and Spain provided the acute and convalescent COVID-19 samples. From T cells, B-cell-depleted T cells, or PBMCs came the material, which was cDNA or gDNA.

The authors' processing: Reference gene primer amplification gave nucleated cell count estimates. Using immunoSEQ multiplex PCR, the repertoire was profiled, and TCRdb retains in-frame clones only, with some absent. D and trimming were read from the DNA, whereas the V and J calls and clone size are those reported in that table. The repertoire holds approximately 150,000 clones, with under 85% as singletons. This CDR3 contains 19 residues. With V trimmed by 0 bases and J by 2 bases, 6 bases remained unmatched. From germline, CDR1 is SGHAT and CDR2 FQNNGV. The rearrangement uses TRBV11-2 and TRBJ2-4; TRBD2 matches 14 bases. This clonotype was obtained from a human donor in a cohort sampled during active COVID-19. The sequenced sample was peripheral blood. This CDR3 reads CASSLDMGTSGRSKNIQYF. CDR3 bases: TGTGCCAGCAGCTTAGATATGGGGACTAGCGGGAGATCCAAAAACATTCAGTACTTC.